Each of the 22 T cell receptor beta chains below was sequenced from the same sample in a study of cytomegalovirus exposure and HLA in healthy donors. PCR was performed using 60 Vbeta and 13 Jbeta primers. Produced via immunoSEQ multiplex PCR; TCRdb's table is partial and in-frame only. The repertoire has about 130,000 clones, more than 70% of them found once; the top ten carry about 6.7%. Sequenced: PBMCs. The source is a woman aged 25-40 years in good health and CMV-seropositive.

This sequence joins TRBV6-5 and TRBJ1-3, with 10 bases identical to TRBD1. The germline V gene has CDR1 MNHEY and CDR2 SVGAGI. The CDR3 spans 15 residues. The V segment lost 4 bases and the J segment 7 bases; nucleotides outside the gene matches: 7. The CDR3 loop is CASSFTGTGVNTIYF. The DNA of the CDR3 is TGTGCCAGCAGTTTCACCGGGACAGGGGTTAACACCATATATTTT.

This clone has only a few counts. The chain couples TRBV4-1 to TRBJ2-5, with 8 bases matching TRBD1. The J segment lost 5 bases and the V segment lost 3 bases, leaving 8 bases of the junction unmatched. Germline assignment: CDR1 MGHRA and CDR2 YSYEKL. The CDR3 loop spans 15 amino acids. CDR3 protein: CASSHRTGPGETQYF. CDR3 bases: TGCGCCAGCAGCCATCGGACAGGGCCGGGTGAGACCCAGTACTTC.

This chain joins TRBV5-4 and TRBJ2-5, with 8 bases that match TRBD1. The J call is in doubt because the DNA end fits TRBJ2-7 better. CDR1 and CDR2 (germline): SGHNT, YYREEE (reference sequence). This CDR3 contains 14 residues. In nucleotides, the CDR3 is TGTGCCAGCAGCCCCAGGACAGGGCCCTACGAGCAGTACTTC. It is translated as CASSPRTGPYEQYF.

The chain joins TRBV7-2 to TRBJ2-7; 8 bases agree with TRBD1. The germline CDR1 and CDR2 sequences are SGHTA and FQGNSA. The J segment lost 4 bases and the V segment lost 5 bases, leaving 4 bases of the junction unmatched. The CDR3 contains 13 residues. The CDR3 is CASSPDRAYEQYF. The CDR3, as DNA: TGTGCCAGCAGCCCGGACAGGGCTTACGAGCAGTACTTC.

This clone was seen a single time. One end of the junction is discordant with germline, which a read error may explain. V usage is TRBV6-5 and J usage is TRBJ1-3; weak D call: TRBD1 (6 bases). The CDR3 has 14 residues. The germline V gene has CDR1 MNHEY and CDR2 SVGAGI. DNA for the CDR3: TGTACCAGCAGTAATCAGGGGAGCGGAAACACCATATATTTT. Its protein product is CTSSNQGSGNTIYF.

Here the CDR3 reads CASRTGGATNEKLFF. The CDR3, as DNA: TGTGCCAGCAGGACAGGGGGCGCAACTAATGAAAAACTGTTTTTT. The chain joins TRBV6-1 to TRBJ1-4; the match to TRBD1 covers 10 bases. This CDR3 spans 15 amino acids. Looked up from germline, CDR1 is MNHNS and CDR2 is SASEGT. V lost 6 bases to trimming and J lost 0 bases; unmatched junction nucleotides: 1.

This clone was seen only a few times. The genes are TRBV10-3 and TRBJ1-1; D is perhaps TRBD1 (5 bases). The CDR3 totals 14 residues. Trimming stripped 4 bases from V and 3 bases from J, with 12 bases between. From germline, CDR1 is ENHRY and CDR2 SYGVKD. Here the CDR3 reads CAISVGGADTEAFF. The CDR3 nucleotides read TGTGCCATCAGTGTCGGAGGGGCGGACACTGAAGCTTTCTTT.

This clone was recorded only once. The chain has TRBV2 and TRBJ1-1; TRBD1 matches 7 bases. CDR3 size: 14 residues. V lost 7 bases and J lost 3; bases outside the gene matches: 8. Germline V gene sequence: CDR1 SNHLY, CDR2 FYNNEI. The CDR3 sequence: CASKLNTGDTEAFF. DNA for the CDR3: TGTGCCAGCAAGTTGAATACAGGGGACACTGAAGCTTTCTTT.

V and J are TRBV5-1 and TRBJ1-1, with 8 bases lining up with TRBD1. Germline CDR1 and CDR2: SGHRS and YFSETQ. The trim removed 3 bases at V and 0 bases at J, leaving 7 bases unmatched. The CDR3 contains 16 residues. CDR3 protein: CASSSGTGPMNTEAFF. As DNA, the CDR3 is TGCGCCAGCAGCTCCGGGACAGGCCCCATGAACACTGAAGCTTTCTTT. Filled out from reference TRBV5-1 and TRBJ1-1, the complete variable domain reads KAGVTQTPRYLIKTRGQQVTLSCSPISGHRSVSWYQQTPGQGLQFLFEYFSETQRNKGNFPGRFSGRQFSNSRSEMNVSTLELGDSALYLCASSSGTGPMNTEAFFGQGTRLTVV.

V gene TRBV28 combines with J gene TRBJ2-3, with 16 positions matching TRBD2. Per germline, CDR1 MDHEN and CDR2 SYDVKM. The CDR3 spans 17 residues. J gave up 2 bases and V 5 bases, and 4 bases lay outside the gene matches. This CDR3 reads CASSPGTSGGDTDTQYF. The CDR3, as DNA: TGTGCCAGCAGTCCCGGGACTAGCGGGGGGGACACAGATACGCAGTATTTT.

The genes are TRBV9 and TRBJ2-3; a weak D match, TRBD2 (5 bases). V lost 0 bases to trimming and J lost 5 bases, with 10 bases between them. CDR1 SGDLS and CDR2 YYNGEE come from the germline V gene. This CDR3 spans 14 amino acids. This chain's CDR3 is CASSVETREDTQYF. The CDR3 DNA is TGTGCCAGCAGCGTAGAGACGAGGGAAGATACGCAGTATTTT.

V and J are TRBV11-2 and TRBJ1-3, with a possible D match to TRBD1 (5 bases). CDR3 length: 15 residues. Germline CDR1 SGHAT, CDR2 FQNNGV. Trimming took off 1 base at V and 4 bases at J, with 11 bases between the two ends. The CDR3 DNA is TGTGCCAGCAGCTTAGGGACACTCAGGGGAAACACCATATATTTT. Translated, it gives CASSLGTLRGNTIYF.

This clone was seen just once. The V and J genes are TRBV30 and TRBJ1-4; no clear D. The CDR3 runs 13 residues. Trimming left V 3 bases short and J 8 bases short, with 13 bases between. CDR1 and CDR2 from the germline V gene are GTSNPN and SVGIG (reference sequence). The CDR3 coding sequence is TGTGCCTGGAGAGAGTTGGTCGGGGAAAAACTGTTTTTT. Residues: CAWRELVGEKLFF.

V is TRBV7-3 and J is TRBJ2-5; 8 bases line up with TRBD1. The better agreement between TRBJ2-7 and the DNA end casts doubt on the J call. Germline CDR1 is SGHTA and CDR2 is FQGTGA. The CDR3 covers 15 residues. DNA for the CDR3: TGTGCCAGCAGCGCCATGACAGGGGAAGGCCACGAGCAGTACTTC. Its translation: CASSAMTGEGHEQYF.

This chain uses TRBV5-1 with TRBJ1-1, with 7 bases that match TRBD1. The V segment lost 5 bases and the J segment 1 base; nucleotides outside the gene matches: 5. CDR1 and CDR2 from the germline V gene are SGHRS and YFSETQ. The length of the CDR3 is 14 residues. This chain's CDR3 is CASRAGTENTEAFF. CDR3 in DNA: TGCGCCAGCAGAGCCGGGACAGAGAACACTGAAGCTTTCTTT. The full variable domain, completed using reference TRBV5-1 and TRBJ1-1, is KAGVTQTPRYLIKTRGQQVTLSCSPISGHRSVSWYQQTPGQGLQFLFEYFSETQRNKGNFPGRFSGRQFSNSRSEMNVSTLELGDSALYLCASRAGTENTEAFFGQGTRLTVV.

The CDR3 coding sequence is TGTGCCAGCACCGACGTGGCCCAGGGAAGTGAAAAACTGTTTTTT. Translation gives CASTDVAQGSEKLFF. The chain recombines TRBV6-6 with TRBJ1-4, with a weak D call TRBD1 (5 bases). Looked up from germline, CDR1 is MNHNY and CDR2 is SVGAGI (reference sequence). Trimming took 7 bases from V and 7 from J, leaving 19 bases between them. There are 15 residues in the CDR3.

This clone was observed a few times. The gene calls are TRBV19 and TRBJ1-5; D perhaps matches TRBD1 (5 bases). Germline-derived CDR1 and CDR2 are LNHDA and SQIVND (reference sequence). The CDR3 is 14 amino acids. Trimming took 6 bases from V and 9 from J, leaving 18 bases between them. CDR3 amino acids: CASRPQAALGPQHF. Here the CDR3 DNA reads TGTGCCAGTAGACCACAGGCAGCCTTAGGGCCCCAGCATTTT.

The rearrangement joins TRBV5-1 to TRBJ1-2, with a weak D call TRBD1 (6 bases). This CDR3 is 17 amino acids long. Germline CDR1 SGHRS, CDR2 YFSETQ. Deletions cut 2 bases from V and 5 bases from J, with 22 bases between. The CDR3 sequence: CASSFGAPDRLGYGYTF. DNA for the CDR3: TGCGCCAGCAGCTTTGGGGCCCCAGACAGGCTGGGGTATGGCTACACCTTC.

CDR3 residues: CASSFSGAEETQYF. CDR3 DNA sequence: TGTGCCAGCAGCTTTAGCGGAGCTGAGGAGACCCAGTACTTC. The rearrangement joins TRBV7-9 to TRBJ2-5; D is possibly TRBD2 (6 bases). Trimming removed 3 bases from V and 5 bases from J, with 13 bases in between. The CDR3 has 14 amino acids. CDR1 is SEHNR, CDR2 FQNEAQ, per germline (reference sequence).

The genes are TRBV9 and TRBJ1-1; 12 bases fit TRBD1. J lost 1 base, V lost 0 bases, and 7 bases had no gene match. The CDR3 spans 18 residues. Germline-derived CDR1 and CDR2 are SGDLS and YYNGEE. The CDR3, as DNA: TGTGCCAGCAGCGTAGCTGTGGGGGACAGGGGGCCGAACACTGAAGCTTTCTTT. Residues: CASSVAVGDRGPNTEAFF.

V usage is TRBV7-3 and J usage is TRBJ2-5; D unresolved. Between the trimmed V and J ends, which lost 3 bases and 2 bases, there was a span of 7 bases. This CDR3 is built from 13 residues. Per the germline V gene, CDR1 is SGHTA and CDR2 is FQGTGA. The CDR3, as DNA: TGTGCCAGCAGCTTTGGGCAGCAAGAGACCCAGTACTTC. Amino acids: CASSFGQQETQYF.

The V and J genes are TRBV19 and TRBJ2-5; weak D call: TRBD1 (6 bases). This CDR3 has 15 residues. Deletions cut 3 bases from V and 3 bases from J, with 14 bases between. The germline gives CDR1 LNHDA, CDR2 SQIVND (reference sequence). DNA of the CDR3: TGTGCCAGTAGTATGGGTACAGGGATTGAAGAGACCCAGTACTTC. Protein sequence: CASSMGTGIEETQYF.